These 21 T cell receptor beta chains share one sample of origin, sequenced in a study of T-cell reconstitution after alpha-beta-depleted transplantation in children. Unique molecular identifiers were incorporated into the prepared TCRbeta library. MiXCR, run by TCRdb on the PCR reads, gives a single entry per CDR3 protein. The data hold 250,000 to 350,000 distinct CDR3 sequences, with approximately 23% observed a single time. The input for sequencing was PBMCs, mostly from graft donor cells, taken 180 days after TCRalphabeta/CD19-depleted stem cell transplant. All receptors derive from a male patient between 10 and 17 years old who had a stem cell transplant for acute lymphoblastic leukemia, so the T cells may come from the graft donor.

This clonotype was counted only a few times. V is TRBV9 and J is TRBJ1-1; maybe TRBD1 (5 bases). The CDR3 has 14 residues. Per germline, CDR1 SGDLS and CDR2 YYNGEE. The V and J ends lost 0 bases and 5 bases respectively, with 11 bases between them. The CDR3 here is CASSVVQGGTEAFF. The CDR3 DNA is TGTGCCAGCAGCGTAGTTCAGGGTGGAACTGAAGCTTTCTTT.

The V and J genes are TRBV20-1 and TRBJ1-6; tentative D call: TRBD1 (6 bases). Trimming removed 4 bases from V and 5 bases from J, with 15 bases in between. Per the germline V gene, CDR1 is DFQATT and CDR2 is SNEGSKA (reference sequence). The CDR3 totals 15 residues. The DNA of the CDR3 is TGCAGTGCTACTTTGAAACAGGGCAATAATTCACCCCTCCACTTT. It translates to CSATLKQGNNSPLHF.

The genes are TRBV11-2 and TRBJ2-1, with TRBD2 matching 8 bases. The V segment lost 4 bases and the J segment 0 bases; nucleotides outside the gene matches: 8. In germline, CDR1 is SGHAT, CDR2 FQNNGV. The CDR3 extends over 17 amino acids. The CDR3 bases are TGTGCCAGCAGCTCTAGGGGGGGGACTAGCTCCTACAATGAGCAGTTCTTC. Translation gives CASSSRGGTSSYNEQFF. The full variable domain, with the rest looked up from reference TRBV11-2 and TRBJ2-1, is EAGVAQSPRYKIIEKRQSVAFWCNPISGHATLYWYQQILGQGPKLLIQFQNNGVVDDSQLPKDRFSAERLKGVDSTLKIQPAKLEDSAVYLCASSSRGGTSSYNEQFFGPGTRLTVL.

In this sample, this clonotype turned up many times. The gene calls are TRBV4-1 and TRBJ2-7; a weak D match, TRBD2 (6 bases). This CDR3 spans 15 amino acids. Per the germline V gene, CDR1 is MGHRA and CDR2 is YSYEKL. The ends were cut back, 1 base at V and 3 bases at J, with 13 bases in the middle. The CDR3, as DNA: TGCGCCAGCAGCCAAGTCGGGGGACTTCACTACGAGCAGTACTTC. It specifies CASSQVGGLHYEQYF.

This clonotype was detected a few times. V usage is TRBV29-1 and J usage is TRBJ2-5; 7 nucleotides line up with TRBD1. Germline loops: CDR1 SQVTM, CDR2 ANQGSEA. This CDR3 contains 13 residues. V was clipped by 3 bases and J by 5 bases; unmatched bases: 6. CDR3 DNA sequence: TGCAGCGTTGAGGAAGGGGGCAGGGAGACCCAGTACTTC. It specifies CSVEEGGRETQYF. The whole variable domain, remainder taken from reference TRBV29-1 and TRBJ2-5, is SAVISQKPSRDICQRGTSLTIQCQVDSQVTMMFWYRQQPGQSLTLIATANQGSEATYESGFVIDKFPISRPNLTFSTLTVSNMSPEDSSIYLCSVEEGGRETQYFGPGTRLLVL.

This clonotype has a handful of counts. The chain combines TRBV5-6 with TRBJ1-1; D gene uncertain. CDR3 length: 16 amino acids. Trimming pared 4 bases from V and 3 bases from J, leaving 19 bases between. CDR1 and CDR2 from the germline V gene are SGHDT and YYEEEE. CDR3 bases: TGTGCCAGCAGCCCCCCGGTTAGCCGTTGGGACACTGAAGCTTTCTTT. Protein product: CASSPPVSRWDTEAFF.

The chain has TRBV7-8 and TRBJ1-2; D may be TRBD1 (6 bases). V was cut by 5 bases and J by 4 bases, with 11 bases left in between. The CDR3 spans 13 residues. Germline V gene sequence: CDR1 SGHVS, CDR2 FQNEAQ. DNA for the CDR3: TGTGCCAGCAGCCATGGACAGAGCTATGGCTACACCTTC. The encoded protein is CASSHGQSYGYTF.

The sample holds a few counts of this clonotype. The chain couples TRBV5-1 to TRBJ2-1; 8 bases align to TRBD1. The CDR3 is 17 residues long. From germline, CDR1 is SGHRS and CDR2 YFSETQ. V was clipped by 0 bases and J by 1 base; unmatched bases: 6. CDR3 region: CASSLAGGLRSYNEQFF. DNA of the CDR3: TGCGCCAGCAGCTTGGCAGGGGGCCTGAGGTCCTACAATGAGCAGTTCTTC.

There are a few counts of this clonotype. The chain is built from TRBV14 and TRBJ2-1; TRBD1 might be the D (6 bases). The CDR3 totals 16 residues. The germline V gene encodes CDR1 SGHDN and CDR2 FVKESK. Trimming removed 4 bases at V and 1 base at J, with 14 bases between. The CDR3 spells CASSPLGTPSYNEQFF. The DNA for the CDR3 is TGTGCCAGCAGCCCCCTGGGGACACCATCCTACAATGAGCAGTTCTTC.

This clonotype appeared many times. The rearrangement joins TRBV20-1 to TRBJ2-7, with D tentatively TRBD1 (5 bases). The CDR3 consists of 16 residues. Germline CDR1 DFQATT, CDR2 SNEGSKA (reference sequence). V lost 0 bases and J lost 6, with 21 bases in between. The DNA for the CDR3 is TGCAGTGCTAGAGATCGGAGACAGAGATTATTTGGCGAGCAGTACTTC. Its protein is CSARDRRQRLFGEQYF.

The chain has TRBV7-8 and TRBJ2-7; D not resolved. V gave up 4 bases and J gave up 2 bases, with 15 bases separating them. The CDR3 sequence is 15 residues long. Germline loops: CDR1 SGHVS, CDR2 FQNEAQ. The CDR3 loop reads CASSSLSGKPYEQYF. The CDR3 nucleotides read TGTGCCAGCAGCTCGCTGAGTGGCAAACCCTACGAGCAGTACTTC.

The chain employs TRBV20-1 and TRBJ1-1, with TRBD1 as a possible D gene (6 bases). Germline-derived CDR1 and CDR2 are DFQATT and SNEGSKA (reference sequence). This CDR3 is 14 amino acids long. V was shortened by 5 bases and J by 1 base, with 14 bases between the two germline ends. The CDR3 region has the DNA TGCAGTGCTCCTCGACAGGCTCCGAACACTGAAGCTTTCTTT. Translated, it gives CSAPRQAPNTEAFF.

The rearrangement links TRBV7-6 to TRBJ2-7; 14 bases align to TRBD2. V dropped 5 bases and J dropped 1; count of bases not matched to a gene: 7. Germline V gives CDR1 SGHVS, CDR2 FNYEAQ. The CDR3 sequence is 17 residues long. The CDR3 loop is CASSRGLAGVGSYEQYF. In nucleotides, the CDR3 is TGTGCCAGCAGCCGGGGACTAGCGGGAGTTGGATCCTACGAGCAGTACTTC.

J is TRBJ2-2 and V is TRBV9; 9 bases agree with TRBD2. V shed 0 bases, J shed 8 bases, and the junction held 8 bases outside the gene matches. The CDR3 has 16 amino acids. Germline assignment: CDR1 SGDLS and CDR2 YYNGEE. CDR3 nucleotides: TGTGCCAGCAGCGTAGGGGTAGCGGGAGTATCAGGGGAGCTGTTTTTT. Translated, it gives CASSVGVAGVSGELFF.

This clonotype came up a few times. The V call is TRBV5-1, the J call TRBJ2-5, with 10 bases aligning to TRBD2. The junction had 5 bases not matched to a gene; V was cut back by 0 bases and J by 6 bases. This CDR3 has 15 residues. Germline assignment: CDR1 SGHRS and CDR2 YFSETQ. This CDR3 is CASSLVASGSQTQYF. CDR3 DNA: TGCGCCAGCAGCTTGGTGGCTAGCGGGAGCCAGACCCAGTACTTC.

The CDR3 DNA follows: TGTGCCACCAGCAGCCCCGAGACAGGGGTTACAGATACGCAGTATTTT. It specifies CATSSPETGVTDTQYF. This sequence joins TRBV24-1 and TRBJ2-3, with 8 bases matching TRBD1. The V segment lost 7 bases and the J segment 3 bases; nucleotides outside the gene matches: 11. CDR3 length equals 16 residues. Looked up from germline, CDR1 is KGHDR and CDR2 is SFDVKD.

In its sample, this clonotype was seen a few times. The chain couples TRBV19 to TRBJ2-7; TRBD1 matches at 8 bases. This CDR3 is built from 13 residues. Trimming at V came to 9 bases and at J to 0 bases, leaving 4 bases not matched to a gene. From germline, CDR1 is LNHDA and CDR2 SQIVND (reference sequence). The CDR3 region has the DNA TGTGCCAGCGAGGGACAGGCCTCCTACGAGCAGTACTTC. Protein: CASEGQASYEQYF.

The chain carries TRBV4-1 and TRBJ1-4; TRBD1 aligns across 8 bases. V shed 3 bases and J 1 base; nucleotides not matched to a gene: 4. The CDR3 extends over 16 amino acids. Germline lookup yields CDR1 MGHRA and CDR2 YSYEKL. The CDR3 DNA follows: TGCGCCAGCAGCCAGACAGGGGTCGTAACTAATGAAAAACTGTTTTTT. It yields the protein CASSQTGVVTNEKLFF.

The rearrangement joins TRBV11-2 to TRBJ2-1; D unclear. CDR1 is SGHAT, CDR2 FQNNGV, per germline. V was pared by 3 bases and J by 6 bases, with 9 bases between. CDR3 length: 13 amino acids. CDR3 DNA: TGTGCCAGCAGCTTTGACTTTACCAATGAGCAGTTCTTC. Translating it yields CASSFDFTNEQFF. Complete variable domain (other parts from reference TRBV11-2 and TRBJ2-1): EAGVAQSPRYKIIEKRQSVAFWCNPISGHATLYWYQQILGQGPKLLIQFQNNGVVDDSQLPKDRFSAERLKGVDSTLKIQPAKLEDSAVYLCASSFDFTNEQFFGPGTRLTVL.

Details on this clonotype: The junction does not match germline at one end; this may be a read error. The chain joins TRBV20-1 to TRBJ2-7, with 10 nucleotides matching TRBD2. CDR1 is DFQATT, CDR2 SNEGSKA, per germline (reference sequence). The CDR3 is 19 amino acids. This CDR3 reads CCASPPSGRYTPESYEQYF. The CDR3 DNA reads TGCTGTGCTAGCCCCCCTAGCGGGAGATATACCCCTGAATCCTACGAGCAGTACTTC.

The V call is TRBV20-1, the J call TRBJ1-5, with TRBD1 as a possible D gene (6 bases). Trimming stripped 4 bases from V and 1 base from J, with 14 bases between. Germline values: CDR1 DFQATT, CDR2 SNEGSKA (reference sequence). The CDR3 contains 15 residues. The CDR3 DNA sequence: TGCAGTGCTAAACAGGGCCCCCAGAGCAATCAGCCCCAGCATTTT. It translates to CSAKQGPQSNQPQHF.